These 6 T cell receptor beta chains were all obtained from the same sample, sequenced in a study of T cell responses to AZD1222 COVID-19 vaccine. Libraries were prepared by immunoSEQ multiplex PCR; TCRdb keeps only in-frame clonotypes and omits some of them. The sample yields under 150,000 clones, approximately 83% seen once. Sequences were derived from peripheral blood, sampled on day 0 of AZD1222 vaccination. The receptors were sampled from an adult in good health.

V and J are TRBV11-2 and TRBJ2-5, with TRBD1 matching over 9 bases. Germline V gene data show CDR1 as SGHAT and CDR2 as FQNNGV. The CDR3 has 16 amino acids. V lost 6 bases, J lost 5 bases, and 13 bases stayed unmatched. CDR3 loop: CASSDLGTGWGETQYF. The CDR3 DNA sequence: TGTGCCAGCAGTGACCTCGGGACAGGGTGGGGGGAGACCCAGTACTTC.

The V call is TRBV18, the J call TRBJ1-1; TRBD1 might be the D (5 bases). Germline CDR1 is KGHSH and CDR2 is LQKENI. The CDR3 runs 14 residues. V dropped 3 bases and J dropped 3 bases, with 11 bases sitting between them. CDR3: CASSPLREDTEAFF. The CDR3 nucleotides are TGTGCCAGCTCACCTCTCAGGGAGGACACTGAAGCTTTCTTT.

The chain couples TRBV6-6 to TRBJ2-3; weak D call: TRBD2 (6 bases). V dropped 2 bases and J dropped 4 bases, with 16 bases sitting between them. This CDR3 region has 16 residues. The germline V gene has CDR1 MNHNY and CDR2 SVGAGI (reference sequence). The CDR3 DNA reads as TGTGCCAGCAGTTACCCCAGGGCGGGGTCCGCAGATACGCAGTATTTT. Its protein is CASSYPRAGSADTQYF.

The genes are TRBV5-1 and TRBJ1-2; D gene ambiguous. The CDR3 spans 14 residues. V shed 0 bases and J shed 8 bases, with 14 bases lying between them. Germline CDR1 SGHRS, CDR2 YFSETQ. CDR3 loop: CASSLGRRAPGYTF. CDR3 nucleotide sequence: TGCGCCAGCAGCTTGGGTCGGCGGGCTCCCGGCTACACCTTC.

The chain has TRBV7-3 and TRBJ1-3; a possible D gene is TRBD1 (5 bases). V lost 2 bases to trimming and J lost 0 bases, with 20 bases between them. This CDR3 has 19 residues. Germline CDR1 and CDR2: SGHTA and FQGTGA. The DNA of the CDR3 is TGTGCCAGCAGCTTAGTCCGAGACAGTTTAGCCCCCTCTGGAAACACCATATATTTT. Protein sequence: CASSLVRDSLAPSGNTIYF. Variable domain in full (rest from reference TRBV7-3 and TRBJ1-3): GAGVSQTPSNKVTEKGKYVELRCDPISGHTALYWYRQSLGQGPEFLIYFQGTGAADDSGLPNDRFFAVRPEGSVSTLKIQRTERGDSAVYLCASSLVRDSLAPSGNTIYFGEGSWLTVV.

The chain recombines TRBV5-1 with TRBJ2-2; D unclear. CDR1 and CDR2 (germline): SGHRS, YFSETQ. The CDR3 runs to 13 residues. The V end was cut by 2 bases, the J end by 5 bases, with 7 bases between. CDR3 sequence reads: CASSFGETGELFF. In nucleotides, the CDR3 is TGCGCCAGCAGCTTTGGGGAAACCGGGGAGCTGTTTTTT.